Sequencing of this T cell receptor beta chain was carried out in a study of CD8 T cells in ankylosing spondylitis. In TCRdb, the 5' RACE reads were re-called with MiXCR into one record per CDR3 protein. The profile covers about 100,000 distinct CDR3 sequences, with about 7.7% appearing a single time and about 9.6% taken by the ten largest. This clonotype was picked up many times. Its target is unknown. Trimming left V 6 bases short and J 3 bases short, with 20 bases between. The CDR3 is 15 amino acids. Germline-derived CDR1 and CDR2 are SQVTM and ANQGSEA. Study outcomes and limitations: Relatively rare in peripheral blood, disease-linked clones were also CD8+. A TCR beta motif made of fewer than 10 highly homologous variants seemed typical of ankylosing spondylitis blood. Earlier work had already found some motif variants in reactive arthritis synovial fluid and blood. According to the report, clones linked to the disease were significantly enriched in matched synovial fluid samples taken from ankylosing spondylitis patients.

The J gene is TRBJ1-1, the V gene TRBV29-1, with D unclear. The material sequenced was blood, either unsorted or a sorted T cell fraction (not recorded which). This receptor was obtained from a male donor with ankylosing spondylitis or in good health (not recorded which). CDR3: CSVRFRGAKYTEAFF. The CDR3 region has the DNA TGCAGCGTCAGATTCCGGGGTGCTAAGTACACTGAAGCTTTCTTT.